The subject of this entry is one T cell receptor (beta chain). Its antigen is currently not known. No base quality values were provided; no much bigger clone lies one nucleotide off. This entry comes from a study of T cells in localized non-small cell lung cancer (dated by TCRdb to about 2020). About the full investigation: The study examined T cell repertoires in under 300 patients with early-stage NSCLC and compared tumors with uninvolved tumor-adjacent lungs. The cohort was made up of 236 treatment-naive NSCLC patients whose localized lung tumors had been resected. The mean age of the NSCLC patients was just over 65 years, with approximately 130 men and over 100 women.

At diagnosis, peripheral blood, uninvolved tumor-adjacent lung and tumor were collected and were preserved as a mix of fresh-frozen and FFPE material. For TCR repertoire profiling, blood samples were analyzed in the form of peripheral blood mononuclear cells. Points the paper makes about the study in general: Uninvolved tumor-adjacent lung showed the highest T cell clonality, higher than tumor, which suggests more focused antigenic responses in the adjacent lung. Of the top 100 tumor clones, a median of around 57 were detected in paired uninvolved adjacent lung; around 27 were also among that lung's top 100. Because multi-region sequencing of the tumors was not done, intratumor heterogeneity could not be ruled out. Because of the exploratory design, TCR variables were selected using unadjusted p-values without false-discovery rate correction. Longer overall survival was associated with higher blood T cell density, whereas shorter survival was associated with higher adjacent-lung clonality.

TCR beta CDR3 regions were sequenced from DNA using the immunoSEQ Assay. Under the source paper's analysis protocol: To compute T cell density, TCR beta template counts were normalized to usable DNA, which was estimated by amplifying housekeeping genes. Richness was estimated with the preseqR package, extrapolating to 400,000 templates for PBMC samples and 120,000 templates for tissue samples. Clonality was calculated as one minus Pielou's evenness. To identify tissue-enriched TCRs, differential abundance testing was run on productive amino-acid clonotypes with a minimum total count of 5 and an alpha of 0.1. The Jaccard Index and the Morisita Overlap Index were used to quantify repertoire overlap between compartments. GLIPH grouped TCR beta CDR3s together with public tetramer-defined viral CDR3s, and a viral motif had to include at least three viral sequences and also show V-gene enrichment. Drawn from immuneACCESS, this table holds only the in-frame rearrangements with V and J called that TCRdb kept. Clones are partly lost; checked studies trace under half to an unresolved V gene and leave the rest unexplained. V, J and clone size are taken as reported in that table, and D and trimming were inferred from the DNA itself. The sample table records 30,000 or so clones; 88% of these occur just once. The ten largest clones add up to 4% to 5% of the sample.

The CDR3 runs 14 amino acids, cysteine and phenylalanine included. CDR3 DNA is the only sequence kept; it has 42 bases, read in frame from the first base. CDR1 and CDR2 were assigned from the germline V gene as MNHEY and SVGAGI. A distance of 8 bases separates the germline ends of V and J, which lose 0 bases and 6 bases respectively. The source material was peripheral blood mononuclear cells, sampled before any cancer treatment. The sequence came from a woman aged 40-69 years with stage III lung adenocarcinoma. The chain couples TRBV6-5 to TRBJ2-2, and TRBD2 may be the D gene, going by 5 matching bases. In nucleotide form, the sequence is TGTGCCAGCAGTTACTCGGGAGTGCCCGGGGAGCTGTTTTTT. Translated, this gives CASSYSGVPGELFF.